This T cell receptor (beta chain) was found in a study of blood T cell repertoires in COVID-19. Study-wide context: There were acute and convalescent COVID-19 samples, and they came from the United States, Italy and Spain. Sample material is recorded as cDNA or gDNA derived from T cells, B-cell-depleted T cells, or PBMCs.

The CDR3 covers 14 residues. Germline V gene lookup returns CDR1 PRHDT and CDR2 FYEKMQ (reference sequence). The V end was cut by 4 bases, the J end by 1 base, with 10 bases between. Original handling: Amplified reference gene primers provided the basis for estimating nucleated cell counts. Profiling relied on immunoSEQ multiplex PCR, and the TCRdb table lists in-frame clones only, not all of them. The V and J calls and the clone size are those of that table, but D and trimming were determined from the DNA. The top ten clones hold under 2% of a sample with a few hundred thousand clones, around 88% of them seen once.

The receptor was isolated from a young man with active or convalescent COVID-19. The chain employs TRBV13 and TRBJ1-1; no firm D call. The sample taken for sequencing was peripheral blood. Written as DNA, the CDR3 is TGTGCCAGCAGCTCTCGGGAGGAGAACACTGAAGCTTTCTTT. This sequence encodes CASSSREENTEAFF.